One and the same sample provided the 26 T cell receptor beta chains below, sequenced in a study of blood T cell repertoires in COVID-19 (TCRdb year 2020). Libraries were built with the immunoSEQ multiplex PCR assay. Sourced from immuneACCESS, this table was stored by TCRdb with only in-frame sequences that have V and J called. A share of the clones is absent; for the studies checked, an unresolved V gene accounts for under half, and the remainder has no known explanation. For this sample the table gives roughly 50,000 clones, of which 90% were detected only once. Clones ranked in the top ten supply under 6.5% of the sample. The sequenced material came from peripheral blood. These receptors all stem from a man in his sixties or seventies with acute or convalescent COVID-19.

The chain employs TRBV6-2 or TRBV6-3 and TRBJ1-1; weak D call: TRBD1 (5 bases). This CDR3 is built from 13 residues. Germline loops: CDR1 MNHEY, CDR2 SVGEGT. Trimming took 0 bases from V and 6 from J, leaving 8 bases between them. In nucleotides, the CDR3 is TGTGCCAGCAGTTACTCGGGCAGGGCTGAAGCTTTCTTT. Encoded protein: CASSYSGRAEAFF.

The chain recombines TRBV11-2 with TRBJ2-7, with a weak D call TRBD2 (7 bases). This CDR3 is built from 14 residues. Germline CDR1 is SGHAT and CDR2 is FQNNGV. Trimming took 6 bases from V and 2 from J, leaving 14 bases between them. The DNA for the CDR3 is TGTGCCAGCAGATCCCCGGGGGGCCCCTACGAGCAGTACTTC. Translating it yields CASRSPGGPYEQYF. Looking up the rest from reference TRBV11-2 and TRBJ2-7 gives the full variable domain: EAGVAQSPRYKIIEKRQSVAFWCNPISGHATLYWYQQILGQGPKLLIQFQNNGVVDDSQLPKDRFSAERLKGVDSTLKIQPAKLEDSAVYLCASRSPGGPYEQYFGPGTRLTVT.

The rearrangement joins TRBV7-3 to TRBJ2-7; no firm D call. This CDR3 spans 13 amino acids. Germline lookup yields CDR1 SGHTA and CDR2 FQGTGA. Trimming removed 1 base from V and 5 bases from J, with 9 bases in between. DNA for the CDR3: TGTGCCAGCAGCTTAAGTGGCCCTGACGAGCAGTACTTC. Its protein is CASSLSGPDEQYF.

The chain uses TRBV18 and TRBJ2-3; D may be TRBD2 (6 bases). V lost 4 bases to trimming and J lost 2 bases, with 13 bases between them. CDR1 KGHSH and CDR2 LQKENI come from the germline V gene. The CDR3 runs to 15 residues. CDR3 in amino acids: CASSQEGGDTDTQYF. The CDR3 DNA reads TGTGCCAGCTCACAAGAAGGCGGGGACACAGATACGCAGTATTTT.

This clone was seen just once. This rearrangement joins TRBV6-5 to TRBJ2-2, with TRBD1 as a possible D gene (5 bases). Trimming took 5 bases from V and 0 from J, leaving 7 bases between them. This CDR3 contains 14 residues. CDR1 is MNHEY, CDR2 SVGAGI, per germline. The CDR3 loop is CASSNRPNTGELFF. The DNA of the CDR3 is TGTGCCAGCAGTAACAGGCCGAACACCGGGGAGCTGTTTTTT.

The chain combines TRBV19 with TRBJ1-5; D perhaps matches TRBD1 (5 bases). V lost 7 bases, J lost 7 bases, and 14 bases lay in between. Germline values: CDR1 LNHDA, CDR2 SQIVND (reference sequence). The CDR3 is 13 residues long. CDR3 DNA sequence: TGTGCCAGTATTGGGACGGGGAGGCAGCCCCAGCATTTT. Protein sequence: CASIGTGRQPQHF. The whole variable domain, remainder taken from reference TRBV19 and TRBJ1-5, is DGGITQSPKYLFRKEGQNVTLSCEQNLNHDAMYWYRQDPGQGLRLIYYSQIVNDFQKGDIAEGYSVSREKKESFPLTVTSAQKNPTAFYLCASIGTGRQPQHFGDGTRLSIL.

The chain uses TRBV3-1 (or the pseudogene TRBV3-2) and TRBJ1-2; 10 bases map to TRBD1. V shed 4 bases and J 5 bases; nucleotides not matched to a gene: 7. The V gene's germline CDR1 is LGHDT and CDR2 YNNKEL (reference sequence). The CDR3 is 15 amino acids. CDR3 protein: CASSLRTGGQYGYTF. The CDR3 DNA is TGTGCCAGCAGCCTCCGGACAGGGGGTCAGTATGGCTACACCTTC.

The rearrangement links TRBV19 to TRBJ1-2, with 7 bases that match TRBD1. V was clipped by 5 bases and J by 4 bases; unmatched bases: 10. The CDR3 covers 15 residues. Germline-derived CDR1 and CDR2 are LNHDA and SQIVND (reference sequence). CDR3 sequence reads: CASSRIDRVAYGYTF. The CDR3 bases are TGTGCCAGTAGTCGAATTGACAGGGTGGCCTATGGCTACACCTTC.

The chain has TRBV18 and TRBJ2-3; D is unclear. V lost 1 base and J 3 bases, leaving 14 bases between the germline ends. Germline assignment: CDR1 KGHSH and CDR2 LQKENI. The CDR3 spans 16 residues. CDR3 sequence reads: CASSPLSRILTDTQYF. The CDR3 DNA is TGTGCCAGCTCACCACTTAGCCGTATACTAACAGATACGCAGTATTTT.

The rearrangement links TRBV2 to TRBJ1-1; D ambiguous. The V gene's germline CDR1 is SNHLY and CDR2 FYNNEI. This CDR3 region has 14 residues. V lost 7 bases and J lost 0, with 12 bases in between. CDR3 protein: CASKSTRLNTEAFF. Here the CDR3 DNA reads TGTGCCAGCAAATCGACAAGACTGAACACTGAAGCTTTCTTT.

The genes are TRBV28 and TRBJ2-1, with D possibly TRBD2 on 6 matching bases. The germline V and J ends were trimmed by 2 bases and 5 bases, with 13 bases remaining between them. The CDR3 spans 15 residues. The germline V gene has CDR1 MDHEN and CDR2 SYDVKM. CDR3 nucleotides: TGTGCCAGCAGTTTAATCGGAACGGGGGACAATGAGCAGTTCTTC. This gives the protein CASSLIGTGDNEQFF.

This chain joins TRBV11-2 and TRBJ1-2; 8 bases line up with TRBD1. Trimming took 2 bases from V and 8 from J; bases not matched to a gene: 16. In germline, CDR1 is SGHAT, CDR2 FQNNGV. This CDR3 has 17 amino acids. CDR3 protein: CASSLRAGGPLPQGYTF. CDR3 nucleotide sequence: TGTGCCAGCAGCTTAAGGGCAGGGGGCCCGCTCCCGCAGGGCTACACCTTC.

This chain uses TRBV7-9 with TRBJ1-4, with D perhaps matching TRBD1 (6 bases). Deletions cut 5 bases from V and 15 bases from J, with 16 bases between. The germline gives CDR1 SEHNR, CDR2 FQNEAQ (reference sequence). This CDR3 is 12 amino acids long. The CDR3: CASSADKGQVFF. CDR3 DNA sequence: TGTGCCAGCAGCGCAGACAAGGGACAAGTGTTTTTT.

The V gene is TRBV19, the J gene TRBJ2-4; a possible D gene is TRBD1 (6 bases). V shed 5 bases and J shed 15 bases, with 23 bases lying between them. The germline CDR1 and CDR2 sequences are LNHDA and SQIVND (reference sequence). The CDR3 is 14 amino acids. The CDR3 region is CASSPSRGSYLLYF. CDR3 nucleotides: TGTGCCAGTAGTCCCTCAAGGGGGAGCTATTTGCTGTACTTC.

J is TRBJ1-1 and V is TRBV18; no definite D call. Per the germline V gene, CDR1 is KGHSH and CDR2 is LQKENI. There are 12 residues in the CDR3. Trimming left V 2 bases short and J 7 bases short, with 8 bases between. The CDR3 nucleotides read TGTGCCAGCTCACCAAGGACTAATGAAGCTTTCTTT. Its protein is CASSPRTNEAFF.

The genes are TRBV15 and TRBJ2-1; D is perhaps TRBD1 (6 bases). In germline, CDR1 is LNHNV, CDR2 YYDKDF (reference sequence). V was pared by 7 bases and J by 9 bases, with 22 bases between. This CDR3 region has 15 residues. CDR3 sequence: CATKRSAGVDPEQFF. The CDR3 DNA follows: TGTGCCACCAAAAGGTCGGCAGGGGTCGACCCTGAGCAGTTCTTC.

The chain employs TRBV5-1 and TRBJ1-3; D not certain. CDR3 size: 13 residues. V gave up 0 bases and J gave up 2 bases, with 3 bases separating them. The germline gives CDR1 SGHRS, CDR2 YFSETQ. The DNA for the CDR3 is TGCGCCAGCAGCTTGGGGCCTGGAAACACCATATATTTT. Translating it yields CASSLGPGNTIYF.

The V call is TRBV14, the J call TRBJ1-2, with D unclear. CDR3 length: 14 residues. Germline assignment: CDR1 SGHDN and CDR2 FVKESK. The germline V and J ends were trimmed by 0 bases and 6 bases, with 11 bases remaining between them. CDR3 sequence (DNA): TGTGCCAGCAGCCAAGATATGGGAGGGCATGGCTACACCTTC. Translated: CASSQDMGGHGYTF.

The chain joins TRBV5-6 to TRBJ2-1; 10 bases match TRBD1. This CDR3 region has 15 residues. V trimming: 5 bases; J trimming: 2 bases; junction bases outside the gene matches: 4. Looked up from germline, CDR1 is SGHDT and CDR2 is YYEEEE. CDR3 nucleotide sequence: TGTGCCAGCAGTGAGACAGGGGGCGCCTACAATGAGCAGTTCTTC. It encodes CASSETGGAYNEQFF.

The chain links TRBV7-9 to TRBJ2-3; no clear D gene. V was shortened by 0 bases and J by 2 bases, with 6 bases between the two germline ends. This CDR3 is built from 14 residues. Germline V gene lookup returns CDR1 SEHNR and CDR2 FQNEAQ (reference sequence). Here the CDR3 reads CASSLAQDTDTQYF. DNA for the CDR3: TGTGCCAGCAGCTTAGCCCAGGACACAGATACGCAGTATTTT.

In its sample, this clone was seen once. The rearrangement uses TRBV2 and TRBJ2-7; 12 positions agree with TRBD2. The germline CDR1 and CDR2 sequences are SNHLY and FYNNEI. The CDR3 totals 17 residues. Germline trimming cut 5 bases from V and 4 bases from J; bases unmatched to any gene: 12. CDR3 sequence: CASSTNPRLAGEYEQYF. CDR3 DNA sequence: TGTGCCAGCAGTACCAACCCTCGACTAGCGGGGGAATACGAGCAGTACTTC.

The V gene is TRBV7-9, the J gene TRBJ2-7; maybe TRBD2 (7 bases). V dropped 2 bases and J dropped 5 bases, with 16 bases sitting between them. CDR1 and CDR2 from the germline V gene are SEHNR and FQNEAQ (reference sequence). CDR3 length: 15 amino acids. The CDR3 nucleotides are TGTGCCAGCAGCTTAACGGGGGGCCGTGTGCACGAGCAGTACTTC. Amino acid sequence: CASSLTGGRVHEQYF.

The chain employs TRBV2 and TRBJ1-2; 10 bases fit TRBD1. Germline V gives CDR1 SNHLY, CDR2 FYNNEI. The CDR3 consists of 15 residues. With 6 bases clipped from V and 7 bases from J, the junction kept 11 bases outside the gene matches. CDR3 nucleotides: TGTGCCAGCAGGCTGAATCGACAGGGGGCGCGTGGCTACACCTTC. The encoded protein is CASRLNRQGARGYTF.

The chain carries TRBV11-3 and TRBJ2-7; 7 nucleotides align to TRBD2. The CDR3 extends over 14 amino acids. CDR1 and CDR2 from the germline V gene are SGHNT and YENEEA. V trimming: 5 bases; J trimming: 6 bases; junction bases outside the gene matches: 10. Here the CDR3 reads CASSPGRGLSEQYF. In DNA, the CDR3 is TGTGCCAGCAGCCCGGGGAGGGGCCTAAGCGAGCAGTACTTC. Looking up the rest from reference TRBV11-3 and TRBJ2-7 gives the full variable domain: EAGVVQSPRYKIIEKKQPVAFWCNPISGHNTLYWYLQNLGQGPELLIRYENEEAVDDSQLPKDRFSAERLKGVDSTLKIQPAELGDSAVYLCASSPGRGLSEQYFGPGTRLTVT.

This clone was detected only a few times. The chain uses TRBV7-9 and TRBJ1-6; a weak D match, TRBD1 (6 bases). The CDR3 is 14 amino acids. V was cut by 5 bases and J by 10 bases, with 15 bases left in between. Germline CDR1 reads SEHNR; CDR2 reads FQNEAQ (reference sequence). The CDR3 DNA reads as TGTGCCAGCAGCGAGACGGGGGGGGCCTCACCCCTCCACTTT. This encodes CASSETGGASPLHF.

The CDR3 spells CASSSNRVAGTQYF. The CDR3 DNA follows: TGTGCCAGCAGCTCCAACAGGGTAGCGGGTACGCAGTATTTT. V is TRBV7-9 and J is TRBJ2-3; the D gene is possibly TRBD2 (7 bases). Germline V gene lookup returns CDR1 SEHNR and CDR2 FQNEAQ (reference sequence). The CDR3 runs to 14 residues. V shed 4 bases and J shed 8 bases, with 16 bases lying between them. Using reference TRBV7-9 and TRBJ2-3 for the parts outside the CDR3, the full variable domain is DTGVSQNPRHKITKRGQNVTFRCDPISEHNRLYWYRQTLGQGPEFLTYFQNEAQLEKSRLLSDRFSAERPKGSFSTLEIQRTEQGDSAMYLCASSSNRVAGTQYFGPGTRLTVL.